This T cell receptor beta chain came from a study of Ad26.COV2.S vaccination and SARS-CoV-2 variants. Study-level results: Total T cell responses may have been underestimated by the TCR breadth and depth analyses. Non-spike TCR breadth did not differ much between vaccine and placebo recipients.

The CDR3 is made up of 13 amino acids. With 0 bases removed from V and 3 bases from J, the gap between germline ends came to 9 bases. Germline loops: CDR1 GTSNPN, CDR2 SVGIG (reference sequence). About this clone: Its antigen is not identified.

Sequencing used immunoSEQ multiplex PCR; TCRdb keeps in-frame clones, though not all of them. The sample lists approximately 250,000 clones, about 83% occurring once. Described treatment: about 20 received Ad26.COV2.S at low or high dose, single or two shots; 5 received placebo; per-sample allocation not given. The investigators took samples on day 63 after the first vaccine or placebo injection. This TCR was recovered from a person aged 18-65 years who received the Ad26.COV2.S COVID-19 vaccine or a placebo. The sequencing used peripheral blood, collected in a trial of Ad26.COV2.S vaccine versus placebo. The gene calls are TRBV30 and TRBJ2-7; D gene ambiguous. This CDR3 reads CAWSVQAGYEQYF. For the CDR3, the DNA is TGTGCCTGGAGTGTACAAGCAGGCTACGAGCAGTACTTC.